This TCR beta chain was sequenced during a study of T cells after yellow fever vaccination. Study outcomes and limitations: Booster sampling recovered most clones from primary vaccination (approximately 97% CD4, 88% CD8).

This clonotype was seen a handful of times. Antigen: not known. TCRdb re-called the 5' RACE reads with MiXCR, one entry per CDR3 protein. The sample lists about 630,000 distinct CDR3 sequences; about 12% were seen once. Looked up from germline, CDR1 is SGHRS and CDR2 is YFSETQ. This CDR3 has 16 residues. V lost 7 bases to trimming and J lost 2 bases; unmatched junction nucleotides: 11. V is TRBV5-1 and J is TRBJ2-2, with TRBD1 matching over 7 bases. This receptor was identified in a man under 40 who received the YFV17D yellow fever vaccine. The sample was PBMCs, taken on the day of the yellow fever booster vaccination. The CDR3 sequence: CASRDWDRQNTGELFF. As DNA, the CDR3 is TGCGCCAGCCGTGACTGGGACAGACAAAACACCGGGGAGCTGTTTTTT.